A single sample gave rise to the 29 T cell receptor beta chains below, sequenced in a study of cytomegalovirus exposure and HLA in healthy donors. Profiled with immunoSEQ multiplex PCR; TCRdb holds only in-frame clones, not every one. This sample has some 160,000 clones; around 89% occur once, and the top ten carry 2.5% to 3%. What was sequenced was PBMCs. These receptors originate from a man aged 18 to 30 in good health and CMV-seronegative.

The chain's CDR3 is CASSRRAGLYNEQFF. The DNA for the CDR3 is TGTGCCAGCAGTCGCCGGGCGGGGTTATACAATGAGCAGTTCTTC. This chain joins TRBV28 and TRBJ2-1; tentative D call: TRBD2 (6 bases). Looked up from germline, CDR1 is MDHEN and CDR2 is SYDVKM. The CDR3 runs 15 residues. Trimming pared 5 bases from V and 4 bases from J, leaving 15 bases between. The whole variable domain, filled in from reference TRBV28 and TRBJ2-1, reads DVKVTQSSRYLVKRTGEKVFLECVQDMDHENMFWYRQDPGLGLRLIYFSYDVKMKEKGDIPEGYSVSREKKERFSLILESASTNQTSMYLCASSRRAGLYNEQFFGPGTRLTVL.

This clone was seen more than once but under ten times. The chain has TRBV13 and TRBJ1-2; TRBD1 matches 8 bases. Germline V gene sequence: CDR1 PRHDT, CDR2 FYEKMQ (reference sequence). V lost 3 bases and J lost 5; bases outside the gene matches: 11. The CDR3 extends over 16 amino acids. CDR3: CASSLGRGRGGYGYTF. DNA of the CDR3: TGTGCCAGCAGCTTGGGCAGGGGGCGCGGGGGATATGGCTACACCTTC.

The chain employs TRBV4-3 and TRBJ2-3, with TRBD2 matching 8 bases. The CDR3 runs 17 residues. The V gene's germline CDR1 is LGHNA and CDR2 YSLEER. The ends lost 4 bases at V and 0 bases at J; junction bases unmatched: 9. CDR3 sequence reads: CASSPGFSSGSTDTQYF. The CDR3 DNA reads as TGCGCCAGCAGCCCGGGGTTTTCTAGCGGGAGCACAGATACGCAGTATTTT.

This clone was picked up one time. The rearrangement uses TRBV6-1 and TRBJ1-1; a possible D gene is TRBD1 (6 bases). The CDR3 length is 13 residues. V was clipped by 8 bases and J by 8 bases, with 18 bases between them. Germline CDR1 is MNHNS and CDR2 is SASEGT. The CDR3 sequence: CASCPAGAAEAFF. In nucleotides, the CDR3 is TGTGCCAGCTGCCCCGCGGGGGCGGCCGAAGCTTTCTTT.

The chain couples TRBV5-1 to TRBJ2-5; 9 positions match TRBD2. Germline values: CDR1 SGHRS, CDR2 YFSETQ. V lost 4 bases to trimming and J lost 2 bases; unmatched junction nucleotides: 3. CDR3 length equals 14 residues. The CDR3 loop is CASSPTSGQETQYF. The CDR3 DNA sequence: TGCGCCAGCAGCCCGACTAGCGGTCAAGAGACCCAGTACTTC.

The CDR3 sequence is CASRQGAGTEAFF. The CDR3 DNA is TGTGCCAGCAGACAGGGGGCGGGAACTGAAGCTTTCTTT. The chain couples TRBV6-5 to TRBJ1-1; 9 nucleotides match TRBD1. V shed 6 bases, J shed 5 bases, and the junction held 4 bases outside the gene matches. The CDR3 has 13 residues. The germline CDR1 and CDR2 sequences are MNHEY and SVGAGI.

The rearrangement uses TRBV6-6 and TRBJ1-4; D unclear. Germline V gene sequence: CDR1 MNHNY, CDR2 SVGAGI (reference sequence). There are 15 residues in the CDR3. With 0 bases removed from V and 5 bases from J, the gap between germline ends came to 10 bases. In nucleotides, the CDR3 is TGTGCCAGCAGTTACTCGGGCAGCCCGAATGAAAAACTGTTTTTT. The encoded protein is CASSYSGSPNEKLFF.

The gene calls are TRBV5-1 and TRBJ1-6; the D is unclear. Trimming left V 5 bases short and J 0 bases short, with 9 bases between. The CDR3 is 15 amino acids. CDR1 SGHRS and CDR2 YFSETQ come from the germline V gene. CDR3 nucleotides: TGCGCCAGCAGTCCTGACAACTCCTATAATTCACCCCTCCACTTT. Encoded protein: CASSPDNSYNSPLHF.

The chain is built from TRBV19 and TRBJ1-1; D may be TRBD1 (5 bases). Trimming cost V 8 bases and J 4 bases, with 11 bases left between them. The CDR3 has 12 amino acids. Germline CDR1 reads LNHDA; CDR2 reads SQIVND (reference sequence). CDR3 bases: TGTGCCAGTCGTAACGGGGGCACTGAAGCTTTCTTT. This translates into CASRNGGTEAFF.

CDR3: CASSESINTGYYGYTF. For the CDR3, the DNA is TGCGCCAGCAGTGAGTCGATTAACACAGGTTACTATGGCTACACCTTC. The rearrangement joins TRBV10-1 to TRBJ1-2; the D gene is possibly TRBD1 (5 bases). The germline V gene encodes CDR1 WNHNN and CDR2 SYGVQD (reference sequence). The germline V and J ends were trimmed by 0 bases and 3 bases, with 14 bases remaining between them. The CDR3 runs 16 residues.

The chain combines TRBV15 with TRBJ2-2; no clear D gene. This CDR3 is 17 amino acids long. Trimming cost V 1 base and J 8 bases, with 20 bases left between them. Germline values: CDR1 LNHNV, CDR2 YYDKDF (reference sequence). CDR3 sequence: CATSRVPFKVRSGELFF. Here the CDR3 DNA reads TGTGCCACCAGCAGAGTACCGTTCAAAGTTCGGTCTGGGGAGCTGTTTTTT.

Here the CDR3 reads CASSLAGTGTYGYTF. DNA of the CDR3: TGCGCCAGCAGCTTGGCCGGGACAGGGACTTATGGCTACACCTTC. The chain links TRBV5-1 to TRBJ1-2; TRBD1 matches at 9 bases. Trimming removed 0 bases from V and 5 bases from J; junction bases left unmatched: 5. Germline values: CDR1 SGHRS, CDR2 YFSETQ. This CDR3 has 15 amino acids.

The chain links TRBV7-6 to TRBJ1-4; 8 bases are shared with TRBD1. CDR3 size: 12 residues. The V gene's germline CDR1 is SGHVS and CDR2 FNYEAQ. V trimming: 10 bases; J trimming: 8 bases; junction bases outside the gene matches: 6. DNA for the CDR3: TGTGCCACCTCAGGGGGCGAGGAAAAACTGTTTTTT. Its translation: CATSGGEEKLFF.

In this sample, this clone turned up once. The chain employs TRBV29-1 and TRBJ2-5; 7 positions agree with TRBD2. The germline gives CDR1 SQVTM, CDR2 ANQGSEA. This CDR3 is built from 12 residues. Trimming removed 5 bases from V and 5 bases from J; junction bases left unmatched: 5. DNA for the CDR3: TGCAGCGTTTCGGGGAGGGAGGAGACCCAGTACTTC. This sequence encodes CSVSGREETQYF.

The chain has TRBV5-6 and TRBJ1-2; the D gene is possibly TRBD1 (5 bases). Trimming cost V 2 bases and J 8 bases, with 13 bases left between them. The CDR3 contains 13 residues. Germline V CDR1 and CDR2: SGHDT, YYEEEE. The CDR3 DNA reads TGTGCCAGCAGCTTCGGGGACTCGCGGGGCTACACCTTC. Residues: CASSFGDSRGYTF.

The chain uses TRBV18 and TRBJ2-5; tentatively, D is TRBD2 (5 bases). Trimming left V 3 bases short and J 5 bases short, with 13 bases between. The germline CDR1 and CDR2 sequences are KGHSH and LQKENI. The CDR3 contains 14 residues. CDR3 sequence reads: CASSPTGFSETQYF. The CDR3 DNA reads TGTGCCAGCTCACCCACGGGATTTTCCGAGACCCAGTACTTC.

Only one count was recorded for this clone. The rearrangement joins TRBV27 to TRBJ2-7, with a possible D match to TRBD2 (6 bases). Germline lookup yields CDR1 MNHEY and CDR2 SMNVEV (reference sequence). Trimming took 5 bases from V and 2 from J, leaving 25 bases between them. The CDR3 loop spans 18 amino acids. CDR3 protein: CASSPRSGQIHPAYEQYF. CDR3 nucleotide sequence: TGTGCCAGCAGTCCTCGGAGCGGGCAGATCCACCCGGCCTACGAGCAGTACTTC.

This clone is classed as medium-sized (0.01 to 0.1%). The CDR3 loop is CASSEDSHNEQFF. The CDR3 DNA is TGTGCCAGCAGTGAAGACTCACACAATGAGCAGTTCTTC. This chain connects TRBV6-1 to TRBJ2-1; D remains ambiguous. The V end lost 1 base, the J end lost 5 bases, and 6 bases lay between the germline ends. The length of the CDR3 is 13 residues. The germline CDR1 and CDR2 sequences are MNHNS and SASEGT.

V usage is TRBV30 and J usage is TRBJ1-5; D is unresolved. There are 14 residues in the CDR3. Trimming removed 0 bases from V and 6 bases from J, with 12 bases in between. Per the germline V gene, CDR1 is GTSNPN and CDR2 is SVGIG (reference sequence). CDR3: CAWSVMGGSQPQHF. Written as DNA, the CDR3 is TGTGCCTGGAGTGTTATGGGTGGGAGTCAGCCCCAGCATTTT.

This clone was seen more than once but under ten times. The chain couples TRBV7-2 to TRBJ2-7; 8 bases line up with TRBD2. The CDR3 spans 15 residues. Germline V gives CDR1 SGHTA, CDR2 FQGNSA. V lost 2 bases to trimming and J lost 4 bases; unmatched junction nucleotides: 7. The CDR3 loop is CASSLQSGRGYEQYF. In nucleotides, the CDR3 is TGTGCCAGCAGCTTACAGAGCGGGAGAGGATACGAGCAGTACTTC.

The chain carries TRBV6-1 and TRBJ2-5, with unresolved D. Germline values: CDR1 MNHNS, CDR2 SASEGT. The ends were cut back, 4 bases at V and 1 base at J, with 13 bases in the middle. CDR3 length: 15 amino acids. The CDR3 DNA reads TGTGCCAGCAGTGTAGATCTAACCTCCCAAGAGACCCAGTACTTC. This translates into CASSVDLTSQETQYF.

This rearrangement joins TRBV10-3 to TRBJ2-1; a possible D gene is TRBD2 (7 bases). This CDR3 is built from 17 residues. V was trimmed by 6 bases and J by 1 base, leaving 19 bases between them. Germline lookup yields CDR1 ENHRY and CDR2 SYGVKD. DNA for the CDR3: TGTGCCATCAGCCCCGGGGGGCTAGCCGCTTCCTACAATGAGCAGTTCTTC. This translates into CAISPGGLAASYNEQFF.

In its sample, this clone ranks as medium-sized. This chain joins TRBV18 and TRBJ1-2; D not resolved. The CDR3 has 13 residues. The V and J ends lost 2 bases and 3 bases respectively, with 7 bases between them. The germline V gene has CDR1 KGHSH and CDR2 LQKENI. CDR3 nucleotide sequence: TGTGCCAGCTCACCAACAGCTGACTATGGCTACACCTTC. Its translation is CASSPTADYGYTF.

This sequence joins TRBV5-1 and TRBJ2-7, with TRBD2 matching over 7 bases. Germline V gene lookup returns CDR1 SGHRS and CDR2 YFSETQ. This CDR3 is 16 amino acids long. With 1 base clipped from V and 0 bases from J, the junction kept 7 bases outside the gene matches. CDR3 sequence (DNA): TGCGCCAGCAGCTTGTTATCGCGGGGGAGCTCCTACGAGCAGTACGTC. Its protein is CASSLLSRGSSYEQYV.

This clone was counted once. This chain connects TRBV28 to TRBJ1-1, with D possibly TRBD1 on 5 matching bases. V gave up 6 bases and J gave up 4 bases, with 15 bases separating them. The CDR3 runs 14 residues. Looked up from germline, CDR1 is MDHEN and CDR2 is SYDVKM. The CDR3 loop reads CASRLLGGATEAFF. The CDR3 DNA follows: TGTGCCAGCAGACTGCTGGGGGGAGCCACTGAAGCTTTCTTT.

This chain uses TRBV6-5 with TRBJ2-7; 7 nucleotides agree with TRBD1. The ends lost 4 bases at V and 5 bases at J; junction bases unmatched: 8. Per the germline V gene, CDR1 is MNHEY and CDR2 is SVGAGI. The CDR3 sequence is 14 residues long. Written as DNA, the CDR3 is TGTGCCAGCAGTTCCAACAGGGGTGACAACGAGCAGTACTTC. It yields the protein CASSSNRGDNEQYF.

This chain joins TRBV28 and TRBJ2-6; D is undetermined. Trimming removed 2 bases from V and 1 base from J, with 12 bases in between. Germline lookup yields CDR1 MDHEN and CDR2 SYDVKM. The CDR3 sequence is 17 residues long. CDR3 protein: CASSLEAILSGANVLTF. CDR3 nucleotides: TGTGCCAGCAGTTTAGAGGCAATCTTATCTGGGGCCAACGTCCTGACTTTC.

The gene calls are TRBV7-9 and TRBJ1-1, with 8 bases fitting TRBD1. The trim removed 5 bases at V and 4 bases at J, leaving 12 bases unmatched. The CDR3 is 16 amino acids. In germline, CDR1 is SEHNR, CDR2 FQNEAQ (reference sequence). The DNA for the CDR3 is TGTGCCAGCAGCCAACAGGGGCAGGGGGCGGGCACTGAAGCTTTCTTT. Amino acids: CASSQQGQGAGTEAFF.

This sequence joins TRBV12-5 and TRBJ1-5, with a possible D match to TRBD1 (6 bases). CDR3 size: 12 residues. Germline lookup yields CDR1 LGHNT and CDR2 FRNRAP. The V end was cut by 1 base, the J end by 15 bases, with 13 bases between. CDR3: CASGLDREKLHF. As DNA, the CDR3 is TGTGCTAGTGGTTTGGACAGGGAAAAGTTGCATTTT.